These 13 T cell receptor beta chains share one sample of origin, sequenced in a study of radiotherapy plus CTLA-4 blockade in lung cancer listed by TCRdb under 2018. Library preparation used the immunoSEQ multiplex PCR assay. TCRdb provides this immuneACCESS table in a form limited to in-frame rearrangements. Some clones are lacking; in checked studies, under half of them reflect an unresolved V gene, and why the rest are absent is not known. For this sample there are roughly 130,000 clones; more than 80% appear just once. Of the sample, just under 7% is held by the ten largest clones. The source material was peripheral blood, sampled from a patient treated with radiotherapy plus ipilimumab. The receptors originated from a human donor with non-small cell lung cancer that progressed on radiotherapy plus ipilimumab.

This clone has only one observation. V gene TRBV6-5 combines with J gene TRBJ2-7; maybe TRBD2 (5 bases). Trimming left V 4 bases short and J 7 bases short, with 20 bases between. This CDR3 comprises 15 residues. Per germline, CDR1 MNHEY and CDR2 SVGAGI. The DNA of the CDR3 is TGTGCCAGCAGTTCCCTGACCCTACAGACGGGGGAGCAGTACTTC. Translation gives CASSSLTLQTGEQYF.

The CDR3 region is CASSLEGRAREKLFF. CDR3 bases: TGCGCCAGCAGCTTGGAAGGCAGGGCTAGGGAAAAACTGTTTTTT. V and J are TRBV5-1 and TRBJ1-4; the D gene is possibly TRBD1 (5 bases). Germline CDR1 and CDR2: SGHRS and YFSETQ. The CDR3 has 15 residues. V was trimmed by 0 bases and J by 8 bases, leaving 14 bases between them.

The chain joins TRBV25-1 to TRBJ2-1, with D possibly being TRBD2 (5 bases). This CDR3 is built from 15 residues. Germline CDR1 is MGHDK and CDR2 is SYGVNS. V was pared by 0 bases and J by 8 bases, with 14 bases between. The CDR3 sequence is CASSEYRRGTDEQFF. The CDR3 DNA reads TGTGCCAGCAGTGAATATAGACGGGGTACCGATGAGCAGTTCTTC.

V gene TRBV7-2 combines with J gene TRBJ2-3; TRBD2 matches 13 bases. Germline V gives CDR1 SGHTA, CDR2 FQGNSA. V was pared by 5 bases and J by 9 bases, with 8 bases of the junction left unmatched. The CDR3 covers 15 residues. This chain's CDR3 is CASSPDGLAGDTQYF. For the CDR3, the DNA is TGTGCCAGCAGCCCAGATGGACTAGCGGGGGACACGCAGTATTTT.

This chain joins TRBV2 and TRBJ1-1, with D maybe TRBD1 (5 bases). Trimming pared 4 bases from V and 1 base from J, leaving 10 bases between. Germline V gene data show CDR1 as SNHLY and CDR2 as FYNNEI. This CDR3 comprises 14 residues. Here the CDR3 reads CASSVKGQNTEAFF. CDR3 bases: TGTGCCAGCAGTGTAAAAGGACAGAACACTGAAGCTTTCTTT.

This rearrangement joins TRBV5-4 to TRBJ2-2; D is ambiguous. V gave up 2 bases and J gave up 7 bases, with 6 bases separating them. Germline lookup yields CDR1 SGHNT and CDR2 YYREEE (reference sequence). The CDR3 is made up of 12 amino acids. The CDR3 is CASSFSLGELFF. The CDR3 DNA reads as TGTGCCAGCAGCTTCTCGCTCGGGGAGCTGTTTTTT.

This chain links TRBV7-9 with TRBJ2-6; 8 bases map to TRBD2. Trimming took 6 bases from V and 3 from J; bases not matched to a gene: 7. Germline V gene lookup returns CDR1 SEHNR and CDR2 FQNEAQ (reference sequence). The CDR3 contains 16 residues. CDR3 sequence (DNA): TGTGCCAGCAGTTACAGCGGGAGAGGTGGGGCCAACGTCCTGACTTTC. Protein: CASSYSGRGGANVLTF.

This clone appeared once. V is TRBV4-1 and J is TRBJ1-2; D gene uncertain. From germline, CDR1 is MGHRA and CDR2 YSYEKL. V was pared by 3 bases and J by 2 bases, with 13 bases between. The CDR3 length is 15 residues. The chain's CDR3 is CASSHESGSNYGYTF. CDR3 sequence (DNA): TGCGCCAGCAGCCACGAATCAGGATCCAACTATGGCTACACCTTC.

V usage is TRBV5-4 and J usage is TRBJ1-2, with 8 bases that match TRBD1. Germline assignment: CDR1 SGHNT and CDR2 YYREEE (reference sequence). The ends lost 3 bases at V and 4 bases at J; junction bases unmatched: 5. The CDR3 runs to 14 residues. The chain's CDR3 is CASSSQGALYGYTF. As DNA, the CDR3 is TGTGCCAGCAGCTCCCAGGGGGCGCTCTATGGCTACACCTTC.

The V call is TRBV5-1, the J call TRBJ2-5; TRBD2 agrees at 9 bases. V shed 1 base, J shed 5 bases, and the junction held 9 bases outside the gene matches. This CDR3 is 16 amino acids long. CDR1 SGHRS and CDR2 YFSETQ come from the germline V gene. CDR3 sequence reads: CASSLKRLAGPETQYF. Written as DNA, the CDR3 is TGCGCCAGCAGCTTGAAGCGGCTAGCGGGACCTGAGACCCAGTACTTC.

This chain connects TRBV19 to TRBJ1-1, with a weak D call TRBD1 (6 bases). Germline V gene data show CDR1 as LNHDA and CDR2 as SQIVND (reference sequence). The V end lost 5 bases, the J end lost 4 bases, and 14 bases lay between the germline ends. The CDR3 is 14 residues long. This CDR3 is CASSSLQGSTEAFF. In nucleotides, the CDR3 is TGTGCCAGTAGTTCACTACAGGGTTCCACTGAAGCTTTCTTT.

V gene TRBV6-5 combines with J gene TRBJ2-2; D is unresolved. Between the trimmed V and J ends, which lost 4 bases and 6 bases, there was a span of 18 bases. The CDR3 length is 16 residues. Germline values: CDR1 MNHEY, CDR2 SVGAGI. DNA of the CDR3: TGTGCCAGCAGTTCGGCCGGAGCAGGAACTGCCGGGGAGCTGTTTTTT. Encoded protein: CASSSAGAGTAGELFF.

The CDR3 DNA reads TGCGCCAGCAGCCCCCCTAGCGGGAGGTCGTCCGGGGAGCTGTTTTTT. Amino acids: CASSPPSGRSSGELFF. The chain uses TRBV5-1 and TRBJ2-2; 11 positions agree with TRBD2. Germline lookup yields CDR1 SGHRS and CDR2 YFSETQ. The CDR3 is made up of 16 amino acids. V was clipped by 4 bases and J by 6 bases; unmatched bases: 8.